Shown below are 17 T cell receptor beta chains from a single sample sequenced in a study of cytomegalovirus exposure and HLA in healthy donors. With 60 Vbeta and 13 Jbeta primers, the PCR was carried out. Libraries were prepared by immunoSEQ multiplex PCR; TCRdb keeps only in-frame clonotypes and omits some of them. The listing contains approximately 150,000 clones. The sequencing sample was made of PBMCs. The receptors derive from a male donor in good health and CMV-seronegative.

The genes are TRBV19 and TRBJ2-5; 10 positions match TRBD2. There are 19 residues in the CDR3. Germline CDR1 is LNHDA and CDR2 is SQIVND (reference sequence). V lost 1 base and J lost 4; bases outside the gene matches: 15. The DNA of the CDR3 is TGTGCCAGTAGTATAGCAGCGGGGGGGCCCCGCCGACGGGGAGAGACCCAGTACTTC. This sequence encodes CASSIAAGGPRRRGETQYF.

The rearrangement links TRBV27 to TRBJ2-7; perhaps TRBD1 as D (6 bases). CDR3 length: 12 residues. Germline CDR1 reads MNHEY; CDR2 reads SMNVEV (reference sequence). The V and J ends lost 5 bases and 8 bases respectively, with 13 bases between them. The CDR3 reads CASSPYRDKQYF. CDR3 nucleotide sequence: TGTGCCAGCAGTCCCTACAGGGACAAGCAGTACTTC.

The chain carries TRBV7-8 and TRBJ1-1, with 7 bases identical to TRBD1. CDR1 SGHVS and CDR2 FQNEAQ come from the germline V gene. The CDR3 sequence is 15 residues long. V shed 4 bases and J 4 bases; nucleotides not matched to a gene: 9. The CDR3: CASSSKGARSTEAFF. CDR3 in DNA: TGTGCCAGCAGCTCTAAGGGGGCTAGGAGCACTGAAGCTTTCTTT.

The rearrangement joins TRBV18 to TRBJ2-1; 8 bases are a match to TRBD2. There are 16 residues in the CDR3. From germline, CDR1 is KGHSH and CDR2 LQKENI. The V and J ends lost 3 bases and 3 bases, in that order; junction bases with no gene match: 7. The CDR3 DNA reads TGTGCCAGCTCACCTCCGAGCGGGGGCCTCTACAATGAGCAGTTCTTC. Its protein product is CASSPPSGGLYNEQFF.

The chain links TRBV5-8 to TRBJ2-1; possibly TRBD2 for D (6 bases). The ends were cut back, 3 bases at V and 3 bases at J, with 7 bases in the middle. The CDR3 consists of 13 residues. Germline V lookup: CDR1 SGHTS, CDR2 YDEGEE. The CDR3 spells CASSYGSYNEQFF. The CDR3 bases are TGTGCCAGCAGCTACGGGAGCTACAATGAGCAGTTCTTC.

This chain uses TRBV5-6 with TRBJ1-5; TRBD1 aligns across 7 bases. Germline CDR1 and CDR2: SGHDT and YYEEEE. The CDR3 loop spans 17 amino acids. V was clipped by 0 bases and J by 3 bases; unmatched bases: 9. CDR3 residues: CASSLADEGGYNQPQHF. The CDR3 DNA reads TGTGCCAGCAGCTTGGCCGATGAAGGGGGCTACAATCAGCCCCAGCATTTT.

V usage is TRBV4-3 and J usage is TRBJ1-2; D is undetermined. From germline, CDR1 is LGHNA and CDR2 YSLEER. The CDR3 length is 14 residues. V was clipped by 0 bases and J by 5 bases, with 10 bases between them. The CDR3 nucleotides are TGCGCCAGCAGCCAAGAAGCAACGGGGTATGGCTACACCTTC. This encodes CASSQEATGYGYTF.

The chain carries TRBV7-2 and TRBJ2-6, with D perhaps TRBD1 (5 bases). The germline CDR1 and CDR2 sequences are SGHTA and FQGNSA. The germline V and J ends were trimmed by 2 bases and 0 bases, with 14 bases remaining between them. The CDR3 totals 18 residues. The CDR3 bases are TGTGCCAGCAGCTTAAGGGGCACCGCTAGCTCTGGGGCCAACGTCCTGACTTTC. This translates into CASSLRGTASSGANVLTF.

The chain combines TRBV5-6 with TRBJ1-2; D is unclear. CDR3 length equals 13 residues. Germline loops: CDR1 SGHDT, CDR2 YYEEEE. V lost 5 bases, J lost 2 bases, and 10 bases lay in between. The CDR3 DNA is TGTGCCAGCAGGCCAAGCCTAAACTATGGCTACACCTTC. It specifies CASRPSLNYGYTF.

The chain is built from TRBV4-1 and TRBJ2-7; TRBD2 matches 9 bases. This CDR3 comprises 16 residues. With V trimmed by 1 base and J by 2 bases, 6 bases remained unmatched. Germline CDR1 reads MGHRA; CDR2 reads YSYEKL. The CDR3 region is CASSQGGGGATYEQYF. The CDR3 coding sequence is TGCGCCAGCAGCCAAGGGGGCGGGGGGGCTACCTACGAGCAGTACTTC.

The CDR3 protein is CASSLTGTGYGYTF. The DNA of the CDR3 is TGTGCCAGCAGCCTCACTGGGACAGGCTATGGCTACACCTTC. The chain uses TRBV7-3 and TRBJ1-2, with TRBD1 matching 8 bases. Germline V gives CDR1 SGHTA, CDR2 FQGTGA. The CDR3 consists of 14 residues. V lost 5 bases to trimming and J lost 4 bases; unmatched junction nucleotides: 6. Filled out from reference TRBV7-3 and TRBJ1-2, the complete variable domain reads GAGVSQTPSNKVTEKGKYVELRCDPISGHTALYWYRQSLGQGPEFLIYFQGTGAADDSGLPNDRFFAVRPEGSVSTLKIQRTERGDSAVYLCASSLTGTGYGYTFGSGTRLTVV.

This rearrangement joins TRBV14 to TRBJ2-2; weak D call: TRBD2 (5 bases). The V and J ends lost 2 bases and 7 bases respectively, with 11 bases between them. This CDR3 is built from 14 residues. Germline V CDR1 and CDR2: SGHDN, FVKESK. In nucleotides, the CDR3 is TGTGCCAGCAGCCAAAATGTGGCGGGCGGGGAGCTGTTTTTT. Amino acid sequence: CASSQNVAGGELFF.

This chain uses TRBV12-5 with TRBJ1-4; 8 nucleotides line up with TRBD1. The CDR3 runs to 15 residues. The V gene's germline CDR1 is LGHNT and CDR2 FRNRAP. The junction had 9 bases not matched to a gene; V was cut back by 6 bases and J by 6 bases. CDR3 sequence reads: CASGQSSDRDEKLFF. DNA for the CDR3: TGTGCTAGTGGACAGAGCTCGGACAGGGATGAAAAACTGTTTTTT.

This chain joins TRBV5-6 and TRBJ2-3, with D possibly TRBD1 on 5 matching bases. Germline values: CDR1 SGHDT, CDR2 YYEEEE. Trimming pared 1 base from V and 4 bases from J, leaving 7 bases between. The CDR3 is 13 residues long. CDR3 coding DNA: TGTGCCAGCAGCTTGCAGGGCCCAGATACGCAGTATTTT. Translated: CASSLQGPDTQYF.

The CDR3 spells CASTTVAGDTQYF. The CDR3 DNA sequence: TGTGCCAGCACTACCGTAGCGGGAGATACGCAGTATTTT. The chain carries TRBV27 and TRBJ2-3; 7 bases fit TRBD2. V lost 7 bases, J lost 5 bases, and 6 bases stayed unmatched. Germline assignment: CDR1 MNHEY and CDR2 SMNVEV (reference sequence). There are 13 residues in the CDR3.

The chain links TRBV6-5 to TRBJ2-5; TRBD2 matches 12 bases. The end of the DNA fits TRBJ2-7 better, so the J call may be wrong. The CDR3 contains 14 residues. CDR1 and CDR2 (germline): MNHEY, SVGAGI. The CDR3 DNA sequence: TGTGCCAGCACCGCACTAGCGGGAGGCTACGAGCAGTACTTC. It yields the protein CASTALAGGYEQYF.

The rearrangement joins TRBV30 to TRBJ2-7; maybe TRBD2 (6 bases). V dropped 2 bases and J dropped 3 bases, with 14 bases sitting between them. Per germline, CDR1 GTSNPN and CDR2 SVGIG (reference sequence). CDR3 length: 14 residues. The CDR3 nucleotides read TGTGCCTGGAGTCTTGTAGCGGCGAACTACGAGCAGTACTTC. Translated: CAWSLVAANYEQYF.